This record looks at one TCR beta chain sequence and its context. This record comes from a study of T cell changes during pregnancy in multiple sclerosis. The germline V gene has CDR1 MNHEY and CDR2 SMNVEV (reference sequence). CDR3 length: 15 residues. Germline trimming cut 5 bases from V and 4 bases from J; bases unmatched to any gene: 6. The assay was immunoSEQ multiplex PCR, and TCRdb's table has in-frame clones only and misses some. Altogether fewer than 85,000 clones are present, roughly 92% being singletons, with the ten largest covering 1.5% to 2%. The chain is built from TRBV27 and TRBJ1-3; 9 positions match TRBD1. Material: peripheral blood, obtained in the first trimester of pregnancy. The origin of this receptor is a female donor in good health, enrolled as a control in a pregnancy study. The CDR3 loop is CASSGMGQGGNTIYF. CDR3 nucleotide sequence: TGTGCCAGCAGTGGAATGGGACAGGGAGGAAACACCATATATTTT.